This entry lists 20 T cell receptor beta chains sequenced from one sample in a study of cytomegalovirus exposure and HLA in healthy donors. 13 Jbeta primers and 60 Vbeta primers were used for the PCR. Here immunoSEQ multiplex PCR was the method, and the copy in TCRdb shows in-frame clones only, minus some. The table lists 150,000 to 200,000 clones, about four fifths of them singletons. Input material: PBMCs. The source is a young woman in good health and CMV-seronegative.

This chain joins TRBV5-1 and TRBJ2-1, with 8 bases identical to TRBD1. This CDR3 is 17 amino acids long. Germline V lookup: CDR1 SGHRS, CDR2 YFSETQ. Trimming cost V 0 bases and J 5 bases; bases outside gene matches: 10. This chain's CDR3 is CASSLEWGDRRDNEQFF. The DNA for the CDR3 is TGCGCCAGCAGCTTGGAGTGGGGGGACAGGCGAGACAATGAGCAGTTCTTC.

The chain carries TRBV4-3 and TRBJ2-4, with D possibly being TRBD1 (6 bases). The germline gives CDR1 LGHNA, CDR2 YSLEER. V was trimmed by 0 bases and J by 3 bases, leaving 12 bases between them. This CDR3 spans 16 amino acids. CDR3 residues: CASSQDLAGVKNIQYF. CDR3 bases: TGCGCCAGCAGCCAAGATCTGGCAGGGGTCAAAAACATTCAGTACTTC.

The chain carries TRBV10-1 and TRBJ1-1, with unresolved D. This CDR3 has 14 residues. Trimming stripped 2 bases from V and 1 base from J, with 8 bases between. CDR1 is WNHNN and CDR2 is SYGVQD in the germline V gene (reference sequence). The CDR3 DNA is TGCGCCAGCAGTGAGAGTGGCAGGAACACTGAAGCTTTCTTT. Translation: CASSESGRNTEAFF.

V is TRBV28 and J is TRBJ2-7, with TRBD2 matching over 16 bases. Germline CDR1 MDHEN, CDR2 SYDVKM. The CDR3 totals 17 residues. With V trimmed by 10 bases and J by 5 bases, 14 bases remained unmatched. The CDR3 loop reads CATTGTSGRARVHEQYF. In nucleotides, the CDR3 is TGTGCCACGACCGGGACTAGCGGGAGGGCCAGGGTCCACGAGCAGTACTTC.

The chain uses TRBV19 and TRBJ2-1; 7 nucleotides match TRBD1. The CDR3 covers 17 residues. Germline trimming cut 2 bases from V and 0 bases from J; bases unmatched to any gene: 7. Looked up from germline, CDR1 is LNHDA and CDR2 is SQIVND (reference sequence). The DNA of the CDR3 is TGTGCCAGTAGTATAACGGCGGACAGGTCCTCCTACAATGAGCAGTTCTTC. Protein sequence: CASSITADRSSYNEQFF.

The gene calls are TRBV19 and TRBJ2-1; D possibly corresponds to TRBD2 (5 bases). This CDR3 is 13 amino acids long. CDR1 is LNHDA, CDR2 SQIVND, per germline (reference sequence). V was shortened by 5 bases and J by 8 bases, with 13 bases between the two germline ends. CDR3 amino acids: CASSLLEEDEQFF. DNA for the CDR3: TGTGCCAGTAGTCTACTAGAAGAGGATGAGCAGTTCTTC.

The V and J genes are TRBV23-1 and TRBJ2-7; D uncertain. TRBV23-1 falls under the ORF class, with uncertain function. V was cut by 9 bases and J by 4 bases, with 19 bases left in between. CDR3 length: 14 amino acids. CDR3 loop: CARTPTTVMYEQYV. The CDR3 DNA reads as TGCGCCAGGACACCCACCACCGTGATGTACGAGCAGTACGTC.

In this sample, this clone turned up once. This chain connects TRBV13 to TRBJ2-7, with 7 bases aligning to TRBD2. Losses at the gene ends were 3 bases for V and 5 bases for J; bases not matched to a gene: 1. The germline gives CDR1 PRHDT, CDR2 FYEKMQ (reference sequence). This CDR3 is built from 12 residues. The CDR3 spells CASSFRGDEQYF. The DNA for the CDR3 is TGTGCCAGCAGCTTCCGGGGGGACGAGCAGTACTTC. Full variable domain (rest looked up from reference TRBV13 and TRBJ2-7): AAGVIQSPRHLIKEKRETATLKCYPIPRHDTVYWYQQGPGQDPQFLISFYEKMQSDKGSIPDRFSAQQFSDYHSELNMSSLELGDSALYFCASSFRGDEQYFGPGTRLTVT.

The rearrangement links TRBV15 to TRBJ1-5; possible D gene TRBD1, 6 bases. The V end was cut by 0 bases, the J end by 4 bases, with 13 bases between. Germline lookup yields CDR1 LNHNV and CDR2 YYDKDF (reference sequence). This CDR3 is built from 16 residues. The CDR3 is CATSRDRGGGNQPQHF. The CDR3 bases are TGTGCCACCAGCAGAGATAGAGGGGGAGGGAATCAGCCCCAGCATTTT.

The rearrangement links TRBV7-9 to TRBJ1-1; D is ambiguous. Looked up from germline, CDR1 is SEHNR and CDR2 is FQNEAQ (reference sequence). The V gene lost 1 base and the J gene lost 2 bases, with 5 bases spanning the gap. The CDR3 is 13 residues long. The CDR3 sequence is CASSLVENTEAFF. The CDR3 nucleotides are TGTGCCAGCAGCTTAGTAGAAAACACTGAAGCTTTCTTT.

In its sample, this clone was seen once. The CDR3 bases are TGTGCCAGCGGCACGGGGGGGCTTGAGACCCAGTACTTC. Its protein product is CASGTGGLETQYF. The chain carries TRBV28 and TRBJ2-5; 8 positions match TRBD2. The CDR3 is 13 residues long. Germline V lookup: CDR1 MDHEN, CDR2 SYDVKM. Unmatched junction bases numbered 7, after V lost 8 bases and J lost 5 bases.

The V gene is TRBV5-1, the J gene TRBJ2-7, with 7 bases aligning to TRBD2. Germline CDR1 SGHRS, CDR2 YFSETQ. The CDR3 extends over 15 amino acids. The ends lost 2 bases at V and 0 bases at J; junction bases unmatched: 5. DNA of the CDR3: TGCGCCAGCAGCTTCGACGGGGGGAGCTCCTACGAGCAGTACTTC. It encodes CASSFDGGSSYEQYF.

This clone has more than one count but fewer than ten. V and J are TRBV6-5 and TRBJ1-5; D gene ambiguous. Trimming left V 8 bases short and J 1 base short, with 9 bases between. CDR1 is MNHEY and CDR2 is SVGAGI in the germline V gene. This CDR3 spans 13 amino acids. For the CDR3, the DNA is TGTGCCAGCCGTCGGGGAAGCAATCAGCCCCAGCATTTT. This encodes CASRRGSNQPQHF.

There are a few counts of this clone. The same CDR3 is also encoded by other DNA sequences in this sample. The chain is built from TRBV27 and TRBJ1-5, with 9 nucleotides matching TRBD1. V lost 6 bases to trimming and J lost 8 bases; unmatched junction nucleotides: 5. Germline loops: CDR1 MNHEY, CDR2 SMNVEV (reference sequence). The CDR3 consists of 13 residues. The chain's CDR3 is CASRRQGVEPQHF. In DNA, the CDR3 is TGTGCCAGCAGAAGACAGGGGGTCGAGCCCCAGCATTTT.

The chain links TRBV28 to TRBJ2-1; 9 positions agree with TRBD2. The CDR3 loop spans 17 amino acids. The V gene's germline CDR1 is MDHEN and CDR2 SYDVKM. V lost 6 bases, J lost 6 bases, and 15 bases stayed unmatched. CDR3 loop: CASSSAQAGGRGNEQFF. In DNA form, the CDR3 reads TGTGCCAGCAGCTCCGCCCAGGCGGGAGGGCGGGGCAATGAGCAGTTCTTC.

This clone has only a few counts. This sequence joins TRBV2 and TRBJ1-4; 9 bases are shared with TRBD1. The CDR3 is made up of 15 amino acids. Germline V gene sequence: CDR1 SNHLY, CDR2 FYNNEI. J gave up 8 bases and V 2 bases, and 6 bases lay outside the gene matches. CDR3: CASSEYDRGDEKLFF. The CDR3 DNA sequence: TGTGCCAGCAGTGAATACGACAGGGGGGACGAAAAACTGTTTTTT.

V is TRBV11-2 and J is TRBJ2-1; 11 bases are a match to TRBD2. Losses at the gene ends were 1 base for V and 5 bases for J; bases not matched to a gene: 10. CDR1 SGHAT and CDR2 FQNNGV come from the germline V gene. The CDR3 is made up of 18 amino acids. This CDR3 reads CASSLGTSGPRPHNEQFF. The CDR3, as DNA: TGTGCCAGCAGCTTAGGGACTAGCGGGCCCAGGCCCCACAATGAGCAGTTCTTC.

The chain recombines TRBV27 with TRBJ2-2; D might be TRBD1 (7 bases). CDR3 length equals 15 residues. In germline, CDR1 is MNHEY, CDR2 SMNVEV (reference sequence). Trimming pared 6 bases from V and 9 bases from J, leaving 20 bases between. The CDR3 loop is CASSFGAGGNWELFF. In DNA form, the CDR3 reads TGTGCCAGCAGCTTCGGGGCAGGGGGGAATTGGGAGCTGTTTTTT.

This chain joins TRBV30 and TRBJ2-5, with a tentative D call TRBD2 (6 bases). Germline lookup yields CDR1 GTSNPN and CDR2 SVGIG (reference sequence). With 5 bases removed from V and 5 bases from J, the gap between germline ends came to 18 bases. This CDR3 comprises 14 residues. In DNA form, the CDR3 reads TGTGCCTGGGGGAGTGGGAGTGGAGGGGAGACCCAGTACTTC. It encodes CAWGSGSGGETQYF.

The chain combines TRBV29-1 with TRBJ2-1; the match to TRBD1 covers 9 bases. Unmatched junction bases numbered 9, after V lost 6 bases and J lost 3 bases. The CDR3 loop spans 15 amino acids. The germline V gene encodes CDR1 SQVTM and CDR2 ANQGSEA. The CDR3 sequence: CSVTKDRGHYNEQFF. CDR3 sequence (DNA): TGCAGCGTGACGAAGGACAGGGGTCACTACAATGAGCAGTTCTTC.